A single sample is the source of the 5 T cell receptor beta chains below, sequenced in a study of cytomegalovirus exposure and HLA in healthy donors. The PCR was carried out with 60 Vbeta primers and 13 Jbeta primers. Some clones are missing from TCRdb's copy, which holds only in-frame ones; the method was immunoSEQ multiplex PCR. This table holds about 150,000 clones, roughly four fifths found once. The source material was PBMCs. These receptors were collected from a male donor in good health and CMV-seronegative.

V and J are TRBV6-5 and TRBJ1-2, with D perhaps matching TRBD1 (6 bases). The CDR3 totals 14 residues. Germline loops: CDR1 MNHEY, CDR2 SVGAGI. V was shortened by 6 bases and J by 2 bases, with 13 bases between the two germline ends. CDR3 sequence (DNA): TGTGCCAGCAGGATGACAGGAATAAACTATGGCTACACCTTC. It specifies CASRMTGINYGYTF.

This clone was counted only a few times. The chain joins TRBV30 to TRBJ1-5; tentatively, D is TRBD1 (6 bases). The germline V and J ends were trimmed by 0 bases and 4 bases, with 10 bases remaining between them. From germline, CDR1 is GTSNPN and CDR2 SVGIG (reference sequence). This CDR3 has 14 amino acids. This chain's CDR3 is CAWSVQGKNQPQHF. The CDR3, as DNA: TGTGCCTGGAGTGTACAGGGAAAAAATCAGCCCCAGCATTTT.

The rearrangement joins TRBV29-1 to TRBJ2-5, with 12 bases fitting TRBD1. The J segment lost 4 bases and the V segment lost 7 bases, leaving 7 bases of the junction unmatched. Germline V lookup: CDR1 SQVTM, CDR2 ANQGSEA. There are 14 residues in the CDR3. The CDR3 nucleotides are TGCAGCGGGTGGGACAGGGGGCGAGGAGAGACCCAGTACTTC. This sequence encodes CSGWDRGRGETQYF.

The chain links TRBV11-2 to TRBJ2-7; D is uncertain. The CDR3 length is 12 residues. Between the trimmed V and J ends, which lost 2 bases and 5 bases, there was a span of 7 bases. Germline CDR1 reads SGHAT; CDR2 reads FQNNGV. The CDR3 reads CASSLIGDEQYF. The CDR3 region has the DNA TGTGCCAGCAGCTTAATCGGTGACGAGCAGTACTTC.

The chain couples TRBV6-6 to TRBJ2-7; TRBD2 matches 9 bases. Germline CDR1 MNHNY, CDR2 SVGAGI (reference sequence). The V segment lost 3 bases and the J segment 5 bases; nucleotides outside the gene matches: 8. This CDR3 region has 15 residues. The CDR3 nucleotides read TGTGCCAGCAGTTATAAGGGGACTAGCCTCCACGAGCAGTACTTC. Amino acids: CASSYKGTSLHEQYF.